Listed here is a single TCR beta chain. Sequencing was performed with immunoSEQ multiplex PCR; in TCRdb, only in-frame clones are kept and a portion is missing. This table holds roughly 150,000 clones, 85% to 95% found once. V was cut by 6 bases and J by 6 bases, with 15 bases left in between. The CDR3 is 14 amino acids. Germline CDR1 is MDHEN and CDR2 is SYDVKM. The record originates from a study of T cell responses to AZD1222 COVID-19 vaccine. The V call is TRBV28, the J call TRBJ1-5, with TRBD1 as a possible D gene (5 bases). This TCR was recovered from an adult who received the AZD1222 COVID-19 vaccine. Sequenced here: peripheral blood, sampled 28 days after the second AZD1222 dose. CDR3 DNA: TGTGCCAGCAGGGAACGGGGCTCGGGTCAGCCCCAGCATTTT. Encoded protein: CASRERGSGQPQHF.